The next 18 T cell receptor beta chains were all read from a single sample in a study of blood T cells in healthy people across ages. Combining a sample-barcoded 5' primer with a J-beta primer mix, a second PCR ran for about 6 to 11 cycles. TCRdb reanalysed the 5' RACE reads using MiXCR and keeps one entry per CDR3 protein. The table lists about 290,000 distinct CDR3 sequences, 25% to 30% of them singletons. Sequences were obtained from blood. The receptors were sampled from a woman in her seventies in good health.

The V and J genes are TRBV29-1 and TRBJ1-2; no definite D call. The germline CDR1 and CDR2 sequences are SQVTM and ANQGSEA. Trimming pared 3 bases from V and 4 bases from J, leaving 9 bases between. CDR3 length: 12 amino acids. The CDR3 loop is CSVEDGLYGYTF. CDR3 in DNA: TGCAGCGTTGAGGACGGACTCTATGGCTACACCTTC.

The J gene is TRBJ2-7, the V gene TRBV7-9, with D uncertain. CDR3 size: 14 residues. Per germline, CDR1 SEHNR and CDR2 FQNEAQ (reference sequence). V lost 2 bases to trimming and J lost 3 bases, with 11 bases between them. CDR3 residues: CASSLSLRSYEQYF. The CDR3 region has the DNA TGTGCCAGCAGCTTAAGTCTCCGCAGCTACGAGCAGTACTTC.

CDR3 sequence: CASSLGYPNEQFF. CDR3 sequence (DNA): TGTGCCAGCAGCTTAGGCTATCCGAATGAGCAGTTCTTC. The chain links TRBV7-8 to TRBJ2-5; D unclear. The J call may be incorrect, as the DNA end agrees better with TRBJ2-1. CDR1 SGHVS and CDR2 FQNEAQ come from the germline V gene. This CDR3 has 13 amino acids.

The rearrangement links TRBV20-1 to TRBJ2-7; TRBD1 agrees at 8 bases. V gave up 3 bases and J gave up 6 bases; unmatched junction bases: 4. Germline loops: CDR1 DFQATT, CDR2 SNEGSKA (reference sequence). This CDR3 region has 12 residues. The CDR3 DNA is TGCAGTGCTAGCAGGGGGCGAGCCGAGCAGTACTTC. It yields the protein CSASRGRAEQYF.

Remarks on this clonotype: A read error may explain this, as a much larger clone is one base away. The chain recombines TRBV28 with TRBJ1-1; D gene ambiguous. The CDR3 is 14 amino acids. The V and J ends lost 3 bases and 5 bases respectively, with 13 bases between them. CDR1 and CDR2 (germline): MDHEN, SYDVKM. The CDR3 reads CASSFRVEQTEAFF. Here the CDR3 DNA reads TGTGCCAGCAGTTTTCGGGTTGAGCAGACTGAAGCTTTCTTT. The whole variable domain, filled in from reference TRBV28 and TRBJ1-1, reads DVKVTQSSRYLVKRTGEKVFLECVQDMDHENMFWYRQDPGLGLRLIYFSYDVKMKEKGDIPEGYSVSREKKERFSLILESASTNQTSMYLCASSFRVEQTEAFFGQGTRLTVV.

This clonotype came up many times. CDR3 DNA sequence: TGTGCCAGCAGTCGCCCCTCCTACAATGAGCAGTTCTTC. Encoded protein: CASSRPSYNEQFF. This rearrangement joins TRBV27 to TRBJ2-1, with D unresolved. Germline V lookup: CDR1 MNHEY, CDR2 SMNVEV (reference sequence). Trimming took 5 bases from V and 0 from J, leaving 5 bases between them. The CDR3 length is 13 residues.

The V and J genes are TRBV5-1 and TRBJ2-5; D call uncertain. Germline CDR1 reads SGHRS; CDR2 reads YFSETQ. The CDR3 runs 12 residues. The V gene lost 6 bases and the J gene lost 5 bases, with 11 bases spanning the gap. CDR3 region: CASIVYVETQYF. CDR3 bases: TGCGCCAGCATAGTTTACGTGGAGACCCAGTACTTC.

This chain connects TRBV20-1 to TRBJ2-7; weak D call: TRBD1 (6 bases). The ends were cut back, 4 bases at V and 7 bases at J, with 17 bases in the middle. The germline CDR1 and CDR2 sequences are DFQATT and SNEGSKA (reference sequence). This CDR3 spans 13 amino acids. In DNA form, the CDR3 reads TGCAGTGCTACACAGGGAACCACGGAGGAGCAGTACTTC. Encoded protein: CSATQGTTEEQYF.

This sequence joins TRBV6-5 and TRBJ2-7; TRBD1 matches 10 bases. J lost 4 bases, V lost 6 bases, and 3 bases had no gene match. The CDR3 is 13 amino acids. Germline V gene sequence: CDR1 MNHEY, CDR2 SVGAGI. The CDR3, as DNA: TGTGCCAGCAGCAAGGGACAGGGGTACGAGCAGTACTTC. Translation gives CASSKGQGYEQYF.

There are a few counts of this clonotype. The CDR3 DNA reads TGTGCCAGCAGCATACTAGCGTTAGCCTACAATGAGCAGTTCTTC. It is translated as CASSILALAYNEQFF. This chain uses TRBV7-2 with TRBJ2-1; 7 nucleotides align to TRBD2. The CDR3 is 15 amino acids. The V gene end was trimmed by 5 bases and the J gene end by 2 bases; junction bases not matched to a gene: 6. Germline assignment: CDR1 SGHTA and CDR2 FQGNSA.

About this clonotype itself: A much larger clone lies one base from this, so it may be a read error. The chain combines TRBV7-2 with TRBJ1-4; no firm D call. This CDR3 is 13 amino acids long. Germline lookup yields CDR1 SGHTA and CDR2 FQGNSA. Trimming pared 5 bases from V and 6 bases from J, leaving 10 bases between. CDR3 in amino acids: CASSQRTDEKLFF. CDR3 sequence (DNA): TGTGCCAGCAGCCAGAGGACGGATGAAAAACTGTTTTTT.

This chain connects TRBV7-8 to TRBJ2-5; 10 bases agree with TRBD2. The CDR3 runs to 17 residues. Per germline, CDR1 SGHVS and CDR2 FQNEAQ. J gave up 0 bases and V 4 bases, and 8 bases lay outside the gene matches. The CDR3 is CASSWTSGPKYQETQYF. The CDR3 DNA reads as TGTGCCAGCAGCTGGACTAGCGGCCCAAAGTACCAAGAGACCCAGTACTTC.

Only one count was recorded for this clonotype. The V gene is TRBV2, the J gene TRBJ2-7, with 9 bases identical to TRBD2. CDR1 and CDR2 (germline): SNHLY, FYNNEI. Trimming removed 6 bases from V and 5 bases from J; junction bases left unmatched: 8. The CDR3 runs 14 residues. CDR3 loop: CASSVGLAQNEQYF. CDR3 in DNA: TGTGCCAGCAGCGTCGGACTAGCGCAAAACGAGCAGTACTTC.

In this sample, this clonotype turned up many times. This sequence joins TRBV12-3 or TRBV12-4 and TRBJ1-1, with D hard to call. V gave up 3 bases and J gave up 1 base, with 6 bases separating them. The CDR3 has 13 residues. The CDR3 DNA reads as TGTGCCAGCAGTTTGAAGGGGAACACTGAAGCTTTCTTT. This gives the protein CASSLKGNTEAFF.

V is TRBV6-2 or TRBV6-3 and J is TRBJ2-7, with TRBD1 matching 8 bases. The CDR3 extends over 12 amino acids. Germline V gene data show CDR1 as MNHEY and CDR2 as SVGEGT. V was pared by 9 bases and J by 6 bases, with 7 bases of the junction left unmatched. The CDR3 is CASSGQAFEQYF. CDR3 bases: TGTGCCAGTTCGGGACAGGCTTTCGAGCAGTACTTC.

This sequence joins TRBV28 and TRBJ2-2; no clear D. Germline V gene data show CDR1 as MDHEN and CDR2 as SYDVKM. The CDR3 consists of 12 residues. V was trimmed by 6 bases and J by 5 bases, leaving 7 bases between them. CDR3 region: CASRTSTGELFF. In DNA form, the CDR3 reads TGTGCCAGCAGGACTTCTACCGGGGAGCTGTTTTTT.

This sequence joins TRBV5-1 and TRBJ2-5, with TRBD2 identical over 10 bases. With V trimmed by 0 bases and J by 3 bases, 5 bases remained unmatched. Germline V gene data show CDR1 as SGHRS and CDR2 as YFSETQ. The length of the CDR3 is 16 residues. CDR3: CASSLGTSGAKETQYF. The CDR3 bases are TGCGCCAGCAGCTTGGGAACTAGCGGGGCCAAAGAGACCCAGTACTTC.

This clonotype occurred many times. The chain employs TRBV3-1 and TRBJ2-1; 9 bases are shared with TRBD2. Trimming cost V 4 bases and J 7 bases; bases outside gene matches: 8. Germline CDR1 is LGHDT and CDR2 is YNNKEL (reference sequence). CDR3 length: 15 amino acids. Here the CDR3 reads CASSLAGLAVNEQFF. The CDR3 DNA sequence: TGTGCCAGCAGCCTAGCGGGACTAGCAGTTAATGAGCAGTTCTTC.